Only a few counts were recorded for the clone carrying this TCR beta chain. Antigen unknown. Template switching with 5'RACE generated the TCR cDNA and added a universal primer site and UMIs. TCRdb fed the 5' RACE reads into MiXCR, producing one record per CDR3 protein. The sample holds under 200,000 distinct CDR3 sequences, 11% seen once. This specimen belongs to a study of T cells after yellow fever vaccination. Study overall: SMART-Seq v4 Ultra Low Input served to prepare low-cell-number fractions. Study-level results: By day 5 rather than day 15, the secondary response had peaked, though it was weaker. Re-detected after boosting: most primary clones, approximately 97% of CD4 and less than 90% of CD8.

In germline, CDR1 is SGHKS, CDR2 YYEKEE (reference sequence). V shed 3 bases and J shed 0 bases, with 10 bases lying between them. This CDR3 is 14 amino acids long. The TCR sequence derives from a man between 18 and 29 years old who received the YFV17D yellow fever vaccine. The starting material was CD8+ T cells sorted from PBMCs, obtained 15 days after the yellow fever booster vaccination. The chain combines TRBV5-5 with TRBJ2-7; weak D call: TRBD2 (5 bases). As DNA, the CDR3 is TGTGCCAGCAGCTGGGGAGCTGGCTCCTACGAGCAGTACTTC. It is translated as CASSWGAGSYEQYF.